Each of the 18 T cell receptor beta chains below was sequenced from the same sample in a study of shared clonotypes between healthy human individuals (dated by TCRdb to 2019 to 2021). Library generation was performed with the immunoSEQ multiplex PCR assay. The table was pulled from immuneACCESS by TCRdb, which kept in-frame rearrangements only. Such tables lose some clones; where checked, under half of the loss comes from unresolved V genes, and the rest has no known cause. The sample data list some 2.3 million clones, and just over 90% of these were observed just once. The top ten clonotypes cover around 0.4% of the sample. Sequencing was carried out using naive CD4+ T cells from PBMCs. This specimen's cell subset or site label, interpreted: CD45RA+ positively selected. The source is a man aged 18 to 29 in good health. Some clones in this sample may be carry-over from other donors' samples.

The chain uses TRBV25-1 and TRBJ2-3; TRBD2 aligns across 8 bases. Germline CDR1 reads MGHDK; CDR2 reads SYGVNS. Losses at the gene ends were 6 bases for V and 3 bases for J; bases not matched to a gene: 5. The CDR3 spans 14 residues. CDR3: CASRGREGTDTQYF. CDR3 bases: TGTGCCAGCAGGGGTCGGGAGGGGACAGATACGCAGTATTTT.

The chain employs TRBV11-3 and TRBJ2-2; D ambiguous. The V end was cut by 3 bases, the J end by 4 bases, with 15 bases between. The V gene's germline CDR1 is SGHNT and CDR2 YENEEA. The CDR3 contains 16 residues. The CDR3 reads CASSLGMAPTTGELFF. In DNA form, the CDR3 reads TGTGCCAGCAGCTTGGGTATGGCGCCGACCACCGGGGAGCTGTTTTTT. Variable domain in full (rest from reference TRBV11-3 and TRBJ2-2): EAGVVQSPRYKIIEKKQPVAFWCNPISGHNTLYWYLQNLGQGPELLIRYENEEAVDDSQLPKDRFSAERLKGVDSTLKIQPAELGDSAVYLCASSLGMAPTTGELFFGEGSRLTVL.

The chain combines TRBV10-3 with TRBJ2-1; 8 nucleotides agree with TRBD2. CDR1 ENHRY and CDR2 SYGVKD come from the germline V gene. V lost 10 bases and J lost 2; bases outside the gene matches: 10. This CDR3 region has 15 residues. The CDR3 nucleotides read TGTGCCAGCCTTCCGGGACTAGACGCCTACAATGAGCAGTTCTTC. This encodes CASLPGLDAYNEQFF.

This sequence joins TRBV7-9 and TRBJ1-5; 8 bases are a match to TRBD1. The germline V gene encodes CDR1 SEHNR and CDR2 FQNEAQ (reference sequence). The CDR3 totals 16 residues. V was pared by 6 bases and J by 2 bases, with 9 bases of the junction left unmatched. The CDR3 DNA reads as TGTGCCAGCAGTCCAGGACAGGGAATGGGCAATCAGCCCCAGCATTTT. Amino acid sequence: CASSPGQGMGNQPQHF.

CDR3 residues: CAIQKSTSGREYEQYF. The DNA of the CDR3 is TGTGCCATCCAGAAATCGACTAGCGGGAGGGAGTACGAGCAGTACTTC. This chain links TRBV10-3 with TRBJ2-7; 14 bases are shared with TRBD2. Germline-derived CDR1 and CDR2 are ENHRY and SYGVKD. V was pared by 8 bases and J by 4 bases, with 10 bases of the junction left unmatched. The CDR3 loop spans 16 amino acids.

This clone was counted once. The chain employs TRBV19 and TRBJ1-5, with D perhaps matching TRBD1 (6 bases). The length of the CDR3 is 17 residues. Germline V CDR1 and CDR2: LNHDA, SQIVND (reference sequence). Between the trimmed V and J ends, which lost 4 bases and 2 bases, there was a span of 18 bases. In DNA form, the CDR3 reads TGTGCCAGTAGTAAAAGGGTATCTCGACAGGGCAATCAGCCCCAGCATTTT. Protein product: CASSKRVSRQGNQPQHF.

The count of this clone is one. V usage is TRBV7-9 and J usage is TRBJ2-2; D ambiguous. Germline V gene data show CDR1 as SEHNR and CDR2 as FQNEAQ (reference sequence). The CDR3 runs to 15 residues. Trimming took 2 bases from V and 0 from J, leaving 7 bases between them. The DNA of the CDR3 is TGTGCCAGCAGCTTAAGCATGACGAACACCGGGGAGCTGTTTTTT. As protein: CASSLSMTNTGELFF.

This chain joins TRBV28 and TRBJ2-2, with 9 nucleotides matching TRBD1. Unmatched junction bases numbered 6, after V lost 4 bases and J lost 0 bases. This CDR3 spans 17 amino acids. Germline loops: CDR1 MDHEN, CDR2 SYDVKM. This CDR3 reads CASSSPRDRANTGELFF. In DNA form, the CDR3 reads TGTGCCAGCAGTTCCCCCAGGGACAGGGCGAACACCGGGGAGCTGTTTTTT.

This sequence joins TRBV5-1 and TRBJ2-2; unclear D gene. The CDR3 spans 14 residues. Germline V gene data show CDR1 as SGHRS and CDR2 as YFSETQ. Trimming took off 0 bases at V and 7 bases at J, with 10 bases between the two ends. Written as DNA, the CDR3 is TGCGCCAGCAGCTTGGGCGCCCCGGGCGGGGAGCTGTTTTTT. Translated: CASSLGAPGGELFF.

In regard to this clone: Other DNA sequences in the sample encode the same CDR3. CDR3 bases: TGTGCCAGCAGCTTAGATAGAGGAGATACGCAGTATTTT. Translation gives CASSLDRGDTQYF. The J gene is TRBJ2-3, the V gene TRBV11-2; D not resolved. Per the germline V gene, CDR1 is SGHAT and CDR2 is FQNNGV. The V end was cut by 0 bases, the J end by 5 bases, with 6 bases between. The CDR3 loop spans 13 amino acids.

On this clone itself: This sample includes further DNA sequences coding for the same CDR3. CDR3 DNA: TGTGCCATCAGTGGCGGACAGGGCCCCTACAATGAGCAGTTCTTC. Amino acids: CAISGGQGPYNEQFF. The rearrangement links TRBV10-3 to TRBJ2-1, with 8 bases fitting TRBD1. The CDR3 totals 15 residues. V lost 4 bases to trimming and J lost 2 bases; unmatched junction nucleotides: 4. In germline, CDR1 is ENHRY, CDR2 SYGVKD.

The chain has TRBV5-1 and TRBJ1-1; D unclear. V was trimmed by 1 base and J by 10 bases, leaving 17 bases between them. Germline V gene sequence: CDR1 SGHRS, CDR2 YFSETQ. The CDR3 has 14 amino acids. The CDR3 DNA follows: TGCGCCAGCAGCTTGAAATTACGTGATTTTAGAGCTTTCTTT. Residues: CASSLKLRDFRAFF.

The chain has TRBV28 and TRBJ1-5; D is uncertain. V lost 6 bases to trimming and J lost 2 bases, with 8 bases between them. This CDR3 contains 13 residues. Germline-derived CDR1 and CDR2 are MDHEN and SYDVKM. CDR3 sequence (DNA): TGTGCCAGCAGGGACGGAGGCAATCAGCCCCAGCATTTT. Translated: CASRDGGNQPQHF.

The V and J genes are TRBV9 and TRBJ2-2, with 11 bases fitting TRBD2. The CDR3 contains 16 residues. Unmatched junction bases numbered 3, after V lost 0 bases and J lost 5 bases. The germline V gene encodes CDR1 SGDLS and CDR2 YYNGEE. DNA for the CDR3: TGTGCCAGCAGCGTAGAAGCTAGCGGGAGGACCGGGGAGCTGTTTTTT. Translation gives CASSVEASGRTGELFF.

This clone was recorded once. The chain uses TRBV9 and TRBJ2-5, with D possibly matching TRBD1 (6 bases). The CDR3 length is 15 residues. Trimming left V 1 base short and J 3 bases short, with 13 bases between. Germline V CDR1 and CDR2: SGDLS, YYNGEE. The CDR3 loop is CASSVLGTREETQYF. The DNA of the CDR3 is TGTGCCAGCAGCGTATTGGGGACAAGAGAAGAGACCCAGTACTTC.

The genes are TRBV29-1 and TRBJ1-1; TRBD1 is a possible D gene (5 bases). The V gene's germline CDR1 is SQVTM and CDR2 ANQGSEA. The V and J ends lost 7 bases and 0 bases respectively, with 12 bases between them. There are 13 residues in the CDR3. This chain's CDR3 is CSGRTPMNTEAFF. Here the CDR3 DNA reads TGCAGCGGAAGGACACCAATGAACACTGAAGCTTTCTTT.

The chain uses TRBV7-3 and TRBJ1-3, with D tentatively TRBD1 (6 bases). The V gene's germline CDR1 is SGHTA and CDR2 FQGTGA. CDR3 length: 15 residues. Trimming removed 5 bases at V and 4 bases at J, with 15 bases between. CDR3 nucleotide sequence: TGTGCCAGCAGCCTTACCCGGGACATCGGAAACACCATATATTTT. This translates into CASSLTRDIGNTIYF.

The chain couples TRBV6-4 to TRBJ1-2; 7 nucleotides match TRBD1. With V trimmed by 2 bases and J by 4 bases, 7 bases remained unmatched. This CDR3 is 15 amino acids long. Germline V lookup: CDR1 MRHNA, CDR2 SNTAGT. The CDR3 sequence: CASSDAPGGFYGYTF. The CDR3 coding sequence is TGTGCCAGCAGTGACGCCCCAGGGGGATTCTATGGCTACACCTTC.